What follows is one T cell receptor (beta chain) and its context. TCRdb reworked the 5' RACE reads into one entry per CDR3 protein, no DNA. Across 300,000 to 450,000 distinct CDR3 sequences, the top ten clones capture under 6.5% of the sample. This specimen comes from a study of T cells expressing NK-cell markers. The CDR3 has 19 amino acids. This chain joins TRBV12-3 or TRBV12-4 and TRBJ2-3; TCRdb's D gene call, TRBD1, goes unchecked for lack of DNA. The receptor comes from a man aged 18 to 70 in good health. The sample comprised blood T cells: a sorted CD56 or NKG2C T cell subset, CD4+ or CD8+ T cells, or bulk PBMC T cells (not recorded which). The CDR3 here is CASSLNIGDRSTSTDTQYF.